The 26 T cell receptor beta chains below were found in one sample sequenced in a study of T-cell reconstitution after alpha-beta-depleted transplantation in children. Construction of the TCRbeta library involved unique molecular identifiers. TCRdb used MiXCR to reprocess the PCR reads, holding one entry per CDR3 protein. Seen here are about 540,000 distinct CDR3 sequences, 15% to 20% observed once, and the top ten hold 3.3%. The sequenced sample was PBMCs from the stem cell graft donor, obtained from the stem cell graft. Receptors originate from a human donor who donated a stem cell graft to a child with acute lymphoblastic leukemia.

The chain uses TRBV24-1 and TRBJ2-3; D gene unclear. Deletions cut 10 bases from V and 1 base from J, with 8 bases between. The CDR3 is 12 residues long. CDR1 and CDR2 (germline): KGHDR, SFDVKD. CDR3 residues: CATGYGTDTQYF. The CDR3 nucleotides are TGTGCCACGGGGTACGGCACAGATACGCAGTATTTT.

The J gene is TRBJ2-1, the V gene TRBV5-1; TRBD2 agrees at 9 bases. Unmatched junction bases numbered 3, after V lost 0 bases and J lost 2 bases. Germline CDR1 reads SGHRS; CDR2 reads YFSETQ. The CDR3 extends over 16 amino acids. The CDR3 DNA reads TGCGCCAGCAGCTTGGCCCGCGGGAGGGCCTACAATGAGCAGTTCTTC. Translated, it gives CASSLARGRAYNEQFF. The full variable domain, rest sourced from reference TRBV5-1 and TRBJ2-1, is KAGVTQTPRYLIKTRGQQVTLSCSPISGHRSVSWYQQTPGQGLQFLFEYFSETQRNKGNFPGRFSGRQFSNSRSEMNVSTLELGDSALYLCASSLARGRAYNEQFFGPGTRLTVL.

The chain is built from TRBV7-2 and TRBJ2-3; D unresolved. Trimming took off 1 base at V and 2 bases at J, with 7 bases between the two ends. This CDR3 is built from 14 residues. Germline CDR1 is SGHTA and CDR2 is FQGNSA. The CDR3, as DNA: TGTGCCAGCAGCTTAGATTGGGTCACAGATACGCAGTATTTT. It codes for CASSLDWVTDTQYF.

The rearrangement joins TRBV3-1 to TRBJ2-7; TRBD2 agrees at 15 bases. CDR1 and CDR2 from the germline V gene are LGHDT and YNNKEL (reference sequence). CDR3 length equals 16 residues. The junction had 5 bases not matched to a gene; V was cut back by 6 bases and J by 2 bases. The CDR3 sequence: CASRLGLAGGTYEQYF. The DNA for the CDR3 is TGTGCCAGCAGACTGGGACTAGCGGGAGGTACCTACGAGCAGTACTTC.

This clonotype occurred once. V usage is TRBV5-5 and J usage is TRBJ2-1, with 7 bases identical to TRBD1. Trimming removed 5 bases from V and 2 bases from J; junction bases left unmatched: 7. This CDR3 region has 15 residues. CDR1 and CDR2 from the germline V gene are SGHKS and YYEKEE (reference sequence). The CDR3, as DNA: TGTGCCAGCAGTTTAAGAGGGGGCGCCTACAATGAGCAGTTCTTC. Encoded protein: CASSLRGGAYNEQFF. Supplemented by reference TRBV5-5 and TRBJ2-1, the full variable domain reads DAGVTQSPTHLIKTRGQQVTLRCSPISGHKSVSWYQQVLGQGPQFIFQYYEKEERGRGNFPDRFSARQFPNYSSELNVNALLLGDSALYLCASSLRGGAYNEQFFGPGTRLTVL.

This clonotype was picked up a small number of times. The V gene is TRBV5-1, the J gene TRBJ2-5; a weak D match, TRBD2 (5 bases). CDR1 and CDR2 from the germline V gene are SGHRS and YFSETQ. Trimming cost V 2 bases and J 1 base, with 9 bases left between them. This CDR3 is built from 14 residues. The DNA for the CDR3 is TGCGCCAGCAGCTTAACTAGTCCCCAAGAGACCCAGTACTTC. Amino acids: CASSLTSPQETQYF.

The chain uses TRBV5-1 and TRBJ2-2; D remains unclear. Germline CDR1 SGHRS, CDR2 YFSETQ. V lost 4 bases to trimming and J lost 4 bases, with 8 bases between them. CDR3 length: 13 residues. CDR3 sequence reads: CASSLTATGELFF. DNA of the CDR3: TGCGCCAGCAGCCTGACTGCCACCGGGGAGCTGTTTTTT.

CDR3 protein: CSGGDRQETQYF. CDR3 in DNA: TGCAGCGGGGGGGACAGGCAAGAGACCCAGTACTTC. The chain is built from TRBV29-1 and TRBJ2-5; TRBD1 aligns across 8 bases. Trimming at V came to 7 bases and at J to 2 bases, leaving 3 bases not matched to a gene. Looked up from germline, CDR1 is SQVTM and CDR2 is ANQGSEA. CDR3 length: 12 residues.

The chain carries TRBV7-6 and TRBJ2-2; D ambiguous. CDR1 is SGHVS, CDR2 FNYEAQ, per germline. This CDR3 has 16 amino acids. V gave up 5 bases and J gave up 7 bases, with 20 bases separating them. The CDR3 DNA sequence: TGTGCCAGCAGCCGGATGTCGAAGGGCGGTGGCGGGGAGCTGTTTTTT. It is translated as CASSRMSKGGGGELFF.

This clonotype was found a few times. The rearrangement joins TRBV4-1 to TRBJ1-1, with D possibly TRBD1 on 5 matching bases. This CDR3 spans 15 amino acids. V shed 1 base and J shed 0 bases, with 9 bases lying between them. Germline V gene lookup returns CDR1 MGHRA and CDR2 YSYEKL. As DNA, the CDR3 is TGCGCCAGCAGCCAAGTTGGGGGATTGAACACTGAAGCTTTCTTT. Translated, it gives CASSQVGGLNTEAFF.

This clonotype showed up just a few times. This chain uses TRBV12-3 or TRBV12-4 with TRBJ2-3; maybe TRBD2 (6 bases). This CDR3 has 16 residues. V was cut by 3 bases and J by 2 bases, with 15 bases left in between. The CDR3 bases are TGTGCCAGCAGTTTCCGACTGACTAGAGACACAGATACGCAGTATTTT. Translated, it gives CASSFRLTRDTDTQYF.

The chain is built from TRBV20-1 and TRBJ2-3, with D unresolved. The germline V gene has CDR1 DFQATT and CDR2 SNEGSKA (reference sequence). The V gene lost 0 bases and the J gene lost 8 bases, with 3 bases spanning the gap. The CDR3 is 10 amino acids. In nucleotides, the CDR3 is TGCAGTGCTAGAGATGGTACGCAGTATTTT. It yields the protein CSARDGTQYF.

This clonotype was found a few times. The J gene is TRBJ2-4, the V gene TRBV9; maybe TRBD2 (5 bases). The germline CDR1 and CDR2 sequences are SGDLS and YYNGEE. The CDR3 is made up of 15 amino acids. V lost 0 bases and J 5 bases, leaving 12 bases between the germline ends. CDR3 amino acids: CASSVAGGGQNIQYF. The CDR3 nucleotides are TGTGCCAGCAGCGTAGCAGGAGGAGGACAAAACATTCAGTACTTC. Supplemented by reference TRBV9 and TRBJ2-4, the full variable domain reads DSGVTQTPKHLITATGQRVTLRCSPRSGDLSVYWYQQSLDQGLQFLIQYYNGEERAKGNILERFSAQQFPDLHSELNLSSLELGDSALYFCASSVAGGGQNIQYFGAGTRLSVL.

This clonotype appeared a few times. The V call is TRBV11-2, the J call TRBJ1-1; tentatively, D is TRBD1 (6 bases). The CDR3 covers 14 residues. V dropped 4 bases and J dropped 5 bases, with 14 bases sitting between them. Germline loops: CDR1 SGHAT, CDR2 FQNNGV. The CDR3 here is CASSSTGPKTEAFF. The CDR3 nucleotides read TGTGCCAGCAGCTCTACAGGGCCCAAGACTGAAGCTTTCTTT.

This clonotype was recorded a few times. This chain links TRBV4-1 with TRBJ2-5; 7 bases are a match to TRBD2. The V gene's germline CDR1 is MGHRA and CDR2 YSYEKL. This CDR3 comprises 15 residues. Trimming removed 3 bases from V and 2 bases from J; junction bases left unmatched: 6. CDR3 in DNA: TGCGCCAGCAGCCACGGGGGGACTGCACAAGAGACCCAGTACTTC. Protein product: CASSHGGTAQETQYF.

The V gene is TRBV2, the J gene TRBJ2-7, with D uncertain. The germline V gene has CDR1 SNHLY and CDR2 FYNNEI. The CDR3 has 13 amino acids. Trimming shortened V by 4 bases and J by 2 bases, and 9 bases separated the two germline ends. The DNA of the CDR3 is TGTGCCAGCAGTGGGCGTCACCCCTACGAGCAGTACTTC. It is translated as CASSGRHPYEQYF. The whole variable domain, remainder taken from reference TRBV2 and TRBJ2-7, is EPEVTQTPSHQVTQMGQEVILRCVPISNHLYFYWYRQILGQKVEFLVSFYNNEISEKSEIFDDQFSVERPDGSNFTLKIRSTKLEDSAMYFCASSGRHPYEQYFGPGTRLTVT.

The chain carries TRBV7-9 and TRBJ1-4; 7 nucleotides align to TRBD1. From germline, CDR1 is SEHNR and CDR2 FQNEAQ (reference sequence). After removal of 6 bases from V and 8 bases from J, the junction contained 9 bases not matched to a gene. This CDR3 spans 14 amino acids. This chain's CDR3 is CASREEGAREKLFF. In DNA, the CDR3 is TGTGCCAGCAGGGAGGAGGGGGCAAGAGAAAAACTGTTTTTT.

This clonotype appeared a few times. This chain links TRBV4-1 with TRBJ2-1; D is perhaps TRBD1 (6 bases). The CDR3 spans 15 residues. In germline, CDR1 is MGHRA, CDR2 YSYEKL. Deletions cut 4 bases from V and 3 bases from J, with 13 bases between. The CDR3, as DNA: TGCGCCAGCAGCCTAAGCTACAGGGACTACAATGAGCAGTTCTTC. Translating gives CASSLSYRDYNEQFF.

J is TRBJ2-7 and V is TRBV9; D gene unclear. CDR1 and CDR2 (germline): SGDLS, YYNGEE. There are 15 residues in the CDR3. V gave up 1 base and J gave up 3 bases, with 14 bases separating them. The CDR3 DNA reads as TGTGCCAGCAGCGTAAACGAACTGTCCGTCTACGAGCAGTACTTC. Its protein product is CASSVNELSVYEQYF.

CDR3 protein: CASSLGRRRLRSGYTF. The CDR3 DNA reads TGTGCCAGCAGTTTGGGCAGGCGGCGCCTCAGGTCCGGCTACACCTTC. This sequence joins TRBV28 and TRBJ1-2; the D is unclear. Trimming shortened V by 3 bases and J by 8 bases, and 22 bases separated the two germline ends. The CDR3 sequence is 16 residues long. The germline V gene has CDR1 MDHEN and CDR2 SYDVKM.

V usage is TRBV6-5 and J usage is TRBJ1-2, with TRBD1 as a possible D gene (5 bases). V dropped 0 bases and J dropped 4 bases, with 12 bases sitting between them. Looked up from germline, CDR1 is MNHEY and CDR2 is SVGAGI. This CDR3 has 15 residues. The CDR3 DNA sequence: TGTGCCAGCAGTTACTCGGGGCAGAGCCTCTATGGCTACACCTTC. It yields the protein CASSYSGQSLYGYTF.

This clonotype was detected a few times. This rearrangement joins TRBV7-9 to TRBJ2-7; TRBD2 matches at 10 bases. The CDR3 consists of 14 residues. Germline CDR1 and CDR2: SEHNR and FQNEAQ (reference sequence). The J segment lost 6 bases and the V segment lost 7 bases, leaving 9 bases of the junction unmatched. The CDR3 protein is CASTLAGADSEQYF. CDR3 DNA: TGTGCCAGCACCCTAGCGGGAGCCGACTCCGAGCAGTACTTC.

With respect to this clonotype: At one of its ends the junction is not consistent with the germline gene, which may arise from a read error. This sequence joins TRBV5-1 and TRBJ2-7; 14 bases match TRBD2. The germline gives CDR1 SGHRS, CDR2 YFSETQ. The CDR3 length is 18 residues. CDR3 sequence reads: CASSLGLAGGGITYKQYF. The DNA of the CDR3 is TGCGCCAGCAGCCTAGGACTAGCGGGAGGTGGTATCACCTACAAGCAGTACTTC.

J is TRBJ1-1 and V is TRBV5-4; weak D call: TRBD1 (6 bases). Trimming removed 0 bases from V and 4 bases from J, with 16 bases in between. This CDR3 contains 16 residues. Germline CDR1 SGHNT, CDR2 YYREEE (reference sequence). In DNA form, the CDR3 reads TGTGCCAGCAGCTTGGAGTACAGGGTGGTAGGCACTGAAGCTTTCTTT. Translation: CASSLEYRVVGTEAFF.

In its sample, this clonotype was seen a few times. This chain connects TRBV5-1 to TRBJ2-2; possibly TRBD2 for D (6 bases). CDR3 length: 17 residues. Germline CDR1 reads SGHRS; CDR2 reads YFSETQ. V gave up 0 bases and J gave up 0 bases, with 12 bases separating them. In DNA form, the CDR3 reads TGCGCCAGCAGCTTGGATCTGCGGGGCGCGAACACCGGGGAGCTGTTTTTT. Translation gives CASSLDLRGANTGELFF.

Many counts were recorded for this clonotype. One junction end does not reproduce the germline sequence, and a read error may be involved. V and J are TRBV3-1 and TRBJ2-5, with D hard to call. The CDR3 runs 11 residues. In germline, CDR1 is LGHDT, CDR2 YNNKEL (reference sequence). This CDR3 reads CASSQLETQYF. In nucleotides, the CDR3 is TGCGCCAGCAGTCAACTGGAGACCCAGTACTTC.